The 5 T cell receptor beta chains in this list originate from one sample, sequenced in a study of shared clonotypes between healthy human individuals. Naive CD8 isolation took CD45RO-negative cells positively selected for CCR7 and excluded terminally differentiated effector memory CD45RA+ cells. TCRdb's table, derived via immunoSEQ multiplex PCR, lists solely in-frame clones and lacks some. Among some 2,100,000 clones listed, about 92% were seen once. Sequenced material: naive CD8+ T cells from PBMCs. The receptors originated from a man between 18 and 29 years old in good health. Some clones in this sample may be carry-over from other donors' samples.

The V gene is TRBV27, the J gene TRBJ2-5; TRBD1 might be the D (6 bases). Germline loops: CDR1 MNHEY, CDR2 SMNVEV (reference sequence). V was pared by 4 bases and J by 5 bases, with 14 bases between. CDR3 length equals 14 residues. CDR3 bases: TGTGCCAGCAGTTCCCAGGGGTTTTTGGAGACCCAGTACTTC. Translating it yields CASSSQGFLETQYF.

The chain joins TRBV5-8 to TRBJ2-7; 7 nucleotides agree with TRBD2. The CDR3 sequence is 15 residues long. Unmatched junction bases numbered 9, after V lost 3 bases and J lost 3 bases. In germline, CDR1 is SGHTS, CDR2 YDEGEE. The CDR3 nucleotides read TGTGCCAGCAGCTCCAGTACGGGGGGACTCTACGAGCAGTACTTC. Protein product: CASSSSTGGLYEQYF.

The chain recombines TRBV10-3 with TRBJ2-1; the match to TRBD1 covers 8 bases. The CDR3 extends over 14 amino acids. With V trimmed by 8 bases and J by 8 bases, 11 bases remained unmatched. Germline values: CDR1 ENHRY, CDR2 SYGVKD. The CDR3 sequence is CAIGDADRAYEQFF. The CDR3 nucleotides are TGTGCCATCGGAGACGCGGACAGGGCTTATGAGCAGTTCTTC.

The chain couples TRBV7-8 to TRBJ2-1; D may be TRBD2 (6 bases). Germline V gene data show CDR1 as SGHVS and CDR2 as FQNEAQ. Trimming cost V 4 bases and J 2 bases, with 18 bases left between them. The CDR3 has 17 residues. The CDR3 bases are TGTGCCAGCAGCTACGCACCGGCGGAGGGGACCTACAATGAGCAGTTCTTC. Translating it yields CASSYAPAEGTYNEQFF.

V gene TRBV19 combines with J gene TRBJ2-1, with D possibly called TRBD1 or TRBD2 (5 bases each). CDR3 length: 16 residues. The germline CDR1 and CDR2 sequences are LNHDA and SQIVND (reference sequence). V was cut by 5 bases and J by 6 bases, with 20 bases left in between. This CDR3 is CASSFFPRGARNEQFF. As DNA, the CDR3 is TGTGCCAGTAGTTTCTTTCCAAGGGGAGCCCGCAATGAGCAGTTCTTC.